This is a list of T cell receptor beta chains from one sample in a study of regulatory T cells in long-lasting Graves disease. MiXCR, applied by TCRdb to the multiplex PCR reads, yields one record per CDR3 protein. The table includes over 500,000 distinct CDR3 sequences, approximately 15% detected once. These data are also associated with another study on T cells in Graves' hyperthyroidism and ophthalmopathy.

Sequences were derived from peripheral blood mononuclear cells (PBMCs), sampled at new diagnosis, from a patient treated with antithyroid drugs. The origin of the receptors is a woman in her twenties or thirties with Graves disease. The CDR3 runs from the conserved cysteine through the conserved F or W. A D gene is named only where the DNA matches it firmly. Expanded clones are given a class, and other clones once, few, many or no size at all.

v_call	j_call	d_call	clone_size	cdr3_aa	cdr3_nt
TRBV6-4	TRBJ1-2	.	.	CASSDSGGYGYTF	TGTGCCAGCAGTGACTCAGGAGGTTATGGCTACACCTTC
TRBV7-9	TRBJ2-5	.	once	CASSLSGFGTQYF	TGTGCCAGCAGCTTATCAGGGTTTGGGACCCAGTACTTC
TRBV20-1	TRBJ1-1	TRBD1	.	CSAAQGWENTEAFF	TGCAGTGCCGCACAGGGGTGGGAGAACACTGAAGCTTTCTTT
TRBV6-1	TRBJ1-6	.	few	CATHPDSTNSPLHF	TGTGCCACCCACCCAGACAGCACTAATTCACCCCTCCACTTT
TRBV9	TRBJ2-6	.	.	CASSVLDSGANVLTF	TGTGCCAGCAGCGTATTGGACTCTGGGGCCAACGTCCTGACTTTC
TRBV6-2/TRBV6-3	TRBJ1-1	.	.	CASSKQVNTEAFF	TGTGCCAGCAGTAAACAGGTTAACACTGAAGCTTTCTTT
TRBV11-2	TRBJ1-2	TRBD1	many	CASSWDRVGIGGYTF	TGTGCCAGCAGCTGGGACAGGGTAGGAATCGGCGGCTACACCTTC
TRBV7-2	TRBJ2-5	TRBD2	.	CASSLAIAGGETQYF	TGTGCCAGCAGCTTAGCTATAGCGGGAGGGGAGACCCAGTACTTC
TRBV19	TRBJ2-7	.	.	CASSIRDNSYEQYF	TGTGCCAGTAGTATCCGGGACAACTCCTACGAGCAGTACTTC
TRBV5-8	TRBJ1-3	.	few	CASRGRTGNTIYF	TGTGCCAGCAGGGGACGGACGGGAAACACCATATATTTT
TRBV9	TRBJ2-1	.	few	CASSVDAPPNSGQFF	TGTGCCAGCAGCGTAGATGCGCCCCCAAATTCGGGGCAGTTCTTC
TRBV14	TRBJ2-7	.	many	CASSQGPGSYEQYF	TGTGCCAGCAGCCAAGGCCCCGGATCCTACGAGCAGTACTTC
TRBV20-1	TRBJ2-3	TRBD2	.	CSAKPWAGVGDTQYF	TGCAGTGCTAAGCCTTGGGCGGGAGTGGGGGATACGCAGTATTTT
TRBV6-1	TRBJ2-1	TRBD2	many	CASRETSGPYNEQFF	TGTGCCAGCAGAGAGACTAGCGGGCCTTACAATGAGCAGTTCTTC
TRBV27	TRBJ2-1	.	many	CASSLTPAAEQFF	TGTGCCAGCAGTTTAACCCCCGCTGCTGAGCAGTTCTTC
TRBV7-3	TRBJ1-1	.	many	CASRSSMNTEAFF	TGTGCCAGCAGGTCGAGTATGAACACTGAAGCTTTCTTT
TRBV27	TRBJ2-7	.	few	CASSPGGRNEQYF	TGTGCCAGCAGTCCAGGGGGGCGGAACGAGCAGTACTTC
TRBV6-2/TRBV6-3	TRBJ2-2	.	few	CASSYSGGGSAGELFF	TGTGCCAGCAGTTACTCCGGGGGTGGGTCTGCCGGGGAGCTGTTTTTT
TRBV10-3	TRBJ1-6	.	.	CAIRRRSDSPLHF	TGTGCCATCAGGAGACGGTCTGACTCACCCCTCCACTTT
TRBV11-2	TRBJ1-1	TRBD1	many	CASSFDRVEAFF	TGTGCCAGCAGCTTCGACAGGGTCGAAGCTTTCTTT
TRBV13	TRBJ2-5	TRBD2	few	CASSSPLADQETQYF	TGTGCCAGCAGCTCACCTCTAGCGGACCAAGAGACCCAGTACTTC
TRBV4-2	TRBJ2-7	TRBD2	few	CASSQESVRREPYEQYF	TGTGCCAGCAGCCAAGAGTCCGTCCGGCGGGAGCCGTACGAGCAGTACTTC
TRBV19	TRBJ2-3	.	.	CASQNRDSSTDTQYF	TGTGCCAGCCAAAACCGGGACTCTAGCACAGATACGCAGTATTTT
TRBV28	TRBJ2-1	TRBD2	many	CASSPGLAGGYEQFF	TGTGCCAGCAGTCCCGGACTAGCGGGAGGCTATGAGCAGTTCTTC
TRBV24-1	TRBJ2-3	.	many	CATSDYESRSGTATQYF	TGTGCCACCAGTGACTACGAATCGCGGTCAGGCACGGCTACGCAGTATTTT
TRBV27	TRBJ2-1	TRBD2	many	CASRALAGGYNEQFF	TGTGCCAGCAGAGCACTAGCGGGAGGCTACAATGAGCAGTTCTTC
TRBV2	TRBJ2-5	.	many	CASSEGHPARGTQYF	TGTGCCAGCAGTGAAGGACACCCAGCCCGGGGGACCCAGTACTTC
TRBV28	TRBJ1-5	.	.	CANSLSPPSEPQHF	TGTGCCAACAGTTTATCCCCCCCCTCCGAGCCCCAGCATTTT
TRBV20-1	TRBJ1-2	.	.	CSARVNSAAGGNYGYTF	TGCAGTGCTAGAGTGAATTCGGCCGCCGGGGGCAACTATGGCTACACCTTC
TRBV6-2/TRBV6-3	TRBJ2-6	.	.	CASTYMLSGANVLTF	TGTGCCAGCACCTATATGCTCTCAGGGGCCAACGTCCTGACTTTC
TRBV7-9	TRBJ2-7	.	.	CASSAADRVYEQYF	TGTGCCAGCAGCGCCGCCGATCGGGTCTACGAGCAGTACTTC
TRBV5-1	TRBJ1-2	.	many	CASSPGGRDYTF	TGCGCCAGCAGCCCCGGCGGTCGTGACTACACCTTC
TRBV7-2	TRBJ2-5	.	many	CASSREVVAETQYF	TGTGCCAGCAGCCGAGAGGTGGTGGCGGAGACCCAGTACTTC
TRBV7-9	TRBJ2-2	.	.	CASNFRHGDGDILVELFF	TGTGCCAGCAACTTTAGACATGGGGATGGAGATATTTTGGTGGAGCTGTTTTTT
TRBV28	TRBJ2-1	TRBD2	many	CASNKGTSGNNEQFF	TGTGCCAGCAACAAAGGGACTAGCGGAAACAATGAGCAGTTCTTC
TRBV12-3/TRBV12-4	TRBJ2-3	.	many	CASSLFWTASGTDTQYF	TGTGCCAGCAGTTTATTCTGGACAGCTTCTGGCACAGATACGCAGTATTTT
TRBV15	TRBJ1-2	.	many	CATSRSGRKPDLYGYTF	TGTGCCACCAGCAGATCCGGACGGAAGCCAGACCTCTATGGCTACACCTTC
TRBV6-1	TRBJ2-2	.	few	CASSLEGPTGELFF	TGTGCCAGCAGCCTTGAGGGGCCAACCGGGGAGCTGTTTTTT
TRBV14	TRBJ2-1	.	.	CASSPAVGPYNEQFF	TGTGCCAGCAGCCCGGCGGTAGGGCCCTACAATGAGCAGTTCTTC
TRBV18	TRBJ2-1	TRBD1	.	CASSPFIPDRGPDNEQFF	TGTGCCAGCTCACCTTTCATACCGGACAGGGGGCCCGACAATGAGCAGTTCTTC
TRBV19	TRBJ1-3	.	.	CASRDSGTGNTIYF	TGTGCCAGTAGAGACAGCGGAACTGGAAACACCATATATTTT
TRBV3-1	TRBJ1-3	.	.	CASSQVYSSGNTIYF	TGTGCCAGCAGCCAAGTTTACAGCTCTGGAAACACCATATATTTT
TRBV20-1	TRBJ2-3	.	many	CSVTASTDTQYF	TGCAGTGTGACGGCGAGCACAGATACGCAGTATTTT
TRBV13	TRBJ2-7	TRBD2	many	CASSVSGRAKNEQYF	TGTGCCAGCAGCGTGAGCGGGAGGGCCAAAAACGAGCAGTACTTC
TRBV28	TRBJ2-1	.	.	CASSWGMGTGVREQFF	TGTGCCAGCAGTTGGGGGATGGGGACCGGAGTGCGTGAGCAGTTCTTC
TRBV28	TRBJ2-1	.	many	CASSFMSASYNEQFF	TGTGCCAGCAGTTTTATGTCAGCCTCCTACAATGAGCAGTTCTTC
TRBV12-3/TRBV12-4	TRBJ1-6	.	many	CASSLHPKNSPLHF	TGTGCCAGCAGCCTACATCCTAAGAATTCACCCCTCCACTTT
TRBV29-1	TRBJ2-6	TRBD1	many	CSPKTGMWDGANVLTF	TGCAGCCCTAAGACAGGGATGTGGGACGGGGCCAACGTCCTGACTTTC
TRBV27	TRBJ1-4	.	many	CASKRDNGEKLFF	TGTGCCAGCAAGAGGGACAACGGTGAAAAACTGTTTTTT
TRBV27	TRBJ2-3	.	once	CASSFSFTDTQYF	TGTGCCAGCAGTTTTAGCTTCACAGATACGCAGTATTTT
TRBV19	TRBJ1-1	.	.	CASNGLQNTEAFF	TGTGCCAGTAATGGACTTCAGAACACTGAAGCTTTCTTT
TRBV12-3/TRBV12-4	TRBJ1-2	.	.	CASRAPDPTRDGYTF	TGTGCCAGCAGGGCCCCGGACCCAACGCGGGATGGCTACACCTTC
TRBV28	TRBJ2-7	.	many	CASSLYYEQYF	TGTGCCAGCAGCTTATACTACGAGCAGTACTTC